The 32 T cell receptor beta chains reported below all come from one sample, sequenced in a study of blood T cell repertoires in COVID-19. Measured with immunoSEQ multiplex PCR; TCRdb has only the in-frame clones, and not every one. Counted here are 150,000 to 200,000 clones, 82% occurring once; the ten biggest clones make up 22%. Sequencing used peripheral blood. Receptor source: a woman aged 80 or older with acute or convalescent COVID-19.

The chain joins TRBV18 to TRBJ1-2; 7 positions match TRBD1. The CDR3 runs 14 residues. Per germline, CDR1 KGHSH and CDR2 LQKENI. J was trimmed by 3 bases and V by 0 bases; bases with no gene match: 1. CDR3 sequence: CASSPPGQYYGYTF. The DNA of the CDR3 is TGTGCCAGCTCACCACCGGGACAGTACTATGGCTACACCTTC.

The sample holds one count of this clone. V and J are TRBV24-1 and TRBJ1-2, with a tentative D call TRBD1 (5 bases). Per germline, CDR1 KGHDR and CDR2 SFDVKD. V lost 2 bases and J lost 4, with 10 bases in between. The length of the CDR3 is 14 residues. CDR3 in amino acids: CATSDSRGGYGYTF. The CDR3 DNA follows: TGTGCCACCAGTGATTCTAGGGGCGGCTATGGCTACACCTTC.

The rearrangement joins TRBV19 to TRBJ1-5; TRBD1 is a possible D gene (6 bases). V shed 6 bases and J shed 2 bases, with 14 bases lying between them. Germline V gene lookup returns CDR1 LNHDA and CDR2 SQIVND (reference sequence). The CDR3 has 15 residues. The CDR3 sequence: CASRKSQGRNQPQHF. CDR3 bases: TGTGCCAGTAGGAAGTCACAGGGTCGCAATCAGCCCCAGCATTTT.

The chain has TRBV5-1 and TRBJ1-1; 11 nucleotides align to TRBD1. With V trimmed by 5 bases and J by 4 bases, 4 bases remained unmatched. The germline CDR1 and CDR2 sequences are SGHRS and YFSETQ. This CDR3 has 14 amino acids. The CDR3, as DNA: TGCGCCAGCAGTTCCGGGACAGGGGGCACTGAAGCTTTCTTT. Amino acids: CASSSGTGGTEAFF.

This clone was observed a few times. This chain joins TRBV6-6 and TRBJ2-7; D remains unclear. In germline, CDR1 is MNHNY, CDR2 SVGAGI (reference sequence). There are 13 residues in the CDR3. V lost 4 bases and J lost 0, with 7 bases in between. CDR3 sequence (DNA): TGTGCCAGCAGTTTCGCGAGCTCCTACGAGCAGTACTTC. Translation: CASSFASSYEQYF.

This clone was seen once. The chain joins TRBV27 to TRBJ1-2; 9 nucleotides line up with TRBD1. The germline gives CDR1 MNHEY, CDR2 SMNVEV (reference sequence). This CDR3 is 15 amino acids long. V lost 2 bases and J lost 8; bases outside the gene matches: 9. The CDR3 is CASSLVQGALGGYTF. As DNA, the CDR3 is TGTGCCAGCAGTTTAGTACAGGGGGCTTTGGGGGGCTACACCTTC.

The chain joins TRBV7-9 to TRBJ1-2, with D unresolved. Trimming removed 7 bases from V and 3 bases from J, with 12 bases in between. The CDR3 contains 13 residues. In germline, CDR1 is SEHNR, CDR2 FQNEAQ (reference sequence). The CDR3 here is CASTLGTDYGYTF. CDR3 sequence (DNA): TGTGCCAGCACCTTGGGAACAGACTATGGCTACACCTTC.

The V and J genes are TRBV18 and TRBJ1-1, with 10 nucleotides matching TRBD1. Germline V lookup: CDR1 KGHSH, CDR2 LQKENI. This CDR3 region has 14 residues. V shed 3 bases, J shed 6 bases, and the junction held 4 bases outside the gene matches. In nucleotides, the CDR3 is TGTGCCAGCTCACCCGCGGACAGGGGGTCTGAAGCTTTCTTT. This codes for CASSPADRGSEAFF.

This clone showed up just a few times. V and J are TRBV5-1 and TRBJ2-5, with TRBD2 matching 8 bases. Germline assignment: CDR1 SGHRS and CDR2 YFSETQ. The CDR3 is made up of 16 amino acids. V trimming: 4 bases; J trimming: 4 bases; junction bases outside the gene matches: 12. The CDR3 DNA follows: TGCGCCAGCAGCCGGGGGGCTAGCGGGCCCCCAGAGACCCAGTACTTC. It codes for CASSRGASGPPETQYF.

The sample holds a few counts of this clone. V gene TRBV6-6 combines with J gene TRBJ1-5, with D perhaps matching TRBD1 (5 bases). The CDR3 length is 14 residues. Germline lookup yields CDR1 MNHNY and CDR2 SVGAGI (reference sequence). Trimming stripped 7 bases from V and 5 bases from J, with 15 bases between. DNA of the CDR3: TGTGCCAGCACCCAAGCGGGGGGAGATCAGCCCCAGCATTTT. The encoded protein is CASTQAGGDQPQHF.

CDR3 in amino acids: CASKKEGAGGYTF. The CDR3, as DNA: TGTGCCAGCAAGAAGGAGGGAGCGGGCGGCTACACCTTC. V gene TRBV27 combines with J gene TRBJ1-2; D not certain. Per the germline V gene, CDR1 is MNHEY and CDR2 is SMNVEV (reference sequence). CDR3 size: 13 residues. With 7 bases removed from V and 8 bases from J, the gap between germline ends came to 17 bases.

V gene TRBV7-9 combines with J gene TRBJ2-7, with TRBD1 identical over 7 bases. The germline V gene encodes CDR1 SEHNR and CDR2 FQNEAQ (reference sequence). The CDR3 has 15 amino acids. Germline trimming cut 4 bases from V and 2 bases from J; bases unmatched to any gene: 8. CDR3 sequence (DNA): TGTGCCAGCAGCTCGCCGGGACAGCCCCCCTACGAGCAGTACTTC. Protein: CASSSPGQPPYEQYF.

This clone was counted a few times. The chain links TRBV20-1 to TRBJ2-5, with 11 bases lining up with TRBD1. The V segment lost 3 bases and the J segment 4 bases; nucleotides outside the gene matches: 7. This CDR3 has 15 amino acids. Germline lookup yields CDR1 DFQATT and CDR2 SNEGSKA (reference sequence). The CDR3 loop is CSASKGTGGRETQYF. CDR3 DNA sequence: TGCAGTGCTAGTAAGGGGACAGGGGGTCGAGAGACCCAGTACTTC.

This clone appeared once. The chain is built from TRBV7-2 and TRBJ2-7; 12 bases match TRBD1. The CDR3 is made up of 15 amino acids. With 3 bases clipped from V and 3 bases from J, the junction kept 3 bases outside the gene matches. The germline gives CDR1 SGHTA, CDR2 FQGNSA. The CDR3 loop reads CASSLGQGAYYEQYF. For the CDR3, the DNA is TGTGCCAGCAGCTTGGGACAGGGGGCTTACTACGAGCAGTACTTC.

CDR3 nucleotide sequence: TGTGCCAGCAGCCAAGTTTCCAGTACAGGGGATCTTGGGGGCTACACCTTC. This gives the protein CASSQVSSTGDLGGYTF. V is TRBV4-2 and J is TRBJ1-2; 7 bases match TRBD1. V lost 1 base, J lost 8 bases, and 16 bases stayed unmatched. The CDR3 runs to 17 residues. The germline V gene encodes CDR1 LGHNA and CDR2 YNFKEQ.

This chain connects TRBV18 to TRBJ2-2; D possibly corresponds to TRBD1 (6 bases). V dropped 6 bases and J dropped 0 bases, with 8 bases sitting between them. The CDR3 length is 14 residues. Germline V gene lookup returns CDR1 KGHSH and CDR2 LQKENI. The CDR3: CASSGHANTGELFF. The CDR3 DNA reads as TGTGCCAGCTCGGGACATGCGAACACCGGGGAGCTGTTTTTT.

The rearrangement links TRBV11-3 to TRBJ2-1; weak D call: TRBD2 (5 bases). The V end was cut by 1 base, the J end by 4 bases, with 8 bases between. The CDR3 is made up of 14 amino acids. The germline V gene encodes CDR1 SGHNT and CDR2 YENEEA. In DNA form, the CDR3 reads TGTGCCAGCAGCTTAGGTGGACTGTACAATGAGCAGTTCTTC. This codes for CASSLGGLYNEQFF.

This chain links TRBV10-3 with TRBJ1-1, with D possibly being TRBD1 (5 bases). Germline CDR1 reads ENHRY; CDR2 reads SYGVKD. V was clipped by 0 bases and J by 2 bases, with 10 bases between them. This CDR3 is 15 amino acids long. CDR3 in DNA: TGTGCCATCAGTGAGTCGGTGACAGTAAACACTGAAGCTTTCTTT. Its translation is CAISESVTVNTEAFF.

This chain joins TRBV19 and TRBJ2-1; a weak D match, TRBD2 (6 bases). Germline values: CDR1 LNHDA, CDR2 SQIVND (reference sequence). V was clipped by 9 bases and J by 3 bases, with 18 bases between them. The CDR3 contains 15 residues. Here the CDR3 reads CASHQPGSYYNEQFF. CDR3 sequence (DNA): TGTGCCAGCCACCAACCCGGGAGTTACTACAATGAGCAGTTCTTC.

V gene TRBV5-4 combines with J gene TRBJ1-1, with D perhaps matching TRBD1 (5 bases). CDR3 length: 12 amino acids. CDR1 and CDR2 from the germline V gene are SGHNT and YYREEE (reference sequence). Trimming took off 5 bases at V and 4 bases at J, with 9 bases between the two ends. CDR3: CASRGGSTEAFF. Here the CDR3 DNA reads TGTGCCAGCAGGGGGGGGTCCACTGAAGCTTTCTTT. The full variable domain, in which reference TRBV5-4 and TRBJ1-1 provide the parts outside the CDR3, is ETGVTQSPTHLIKTRGQQVTLRCSSQSGHNTVSWYQQALGQGPQFIFQYYREEENGRGNFPPRFSGLQFPNYSSELNVNALELDDSALYLCASRGGSTEAFFGQGTRLTVV.

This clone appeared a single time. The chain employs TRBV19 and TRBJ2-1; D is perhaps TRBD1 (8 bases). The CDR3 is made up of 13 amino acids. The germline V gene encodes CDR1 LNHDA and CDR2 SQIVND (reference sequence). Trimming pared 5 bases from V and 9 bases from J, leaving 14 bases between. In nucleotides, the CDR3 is TGTGCCAGTAGTCACAGGGGGGAGGGTGAGCAGTTCTTC. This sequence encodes CASSHRGEGEQFF.

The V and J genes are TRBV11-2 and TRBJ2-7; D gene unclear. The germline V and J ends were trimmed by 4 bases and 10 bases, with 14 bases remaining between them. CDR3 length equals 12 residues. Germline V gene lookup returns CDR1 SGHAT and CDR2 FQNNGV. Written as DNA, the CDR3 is TGTGCCAGCAGCTCCGAACGGTCCTTTCAGTACTTC. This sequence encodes CASSSERSFQYF.

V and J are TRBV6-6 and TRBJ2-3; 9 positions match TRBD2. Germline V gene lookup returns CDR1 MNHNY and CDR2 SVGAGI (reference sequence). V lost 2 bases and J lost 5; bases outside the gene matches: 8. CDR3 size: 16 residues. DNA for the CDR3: TGTGCCAGCAGTTACGGGGGCGGGAGGGCCCAAGATACGCAGTATTTT. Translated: CASSYGGGRAQDTQYF.

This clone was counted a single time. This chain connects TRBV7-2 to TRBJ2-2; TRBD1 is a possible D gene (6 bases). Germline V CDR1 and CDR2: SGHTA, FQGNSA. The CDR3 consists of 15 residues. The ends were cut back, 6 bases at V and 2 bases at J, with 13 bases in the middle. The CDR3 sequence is CASRKSGVNTGELFF. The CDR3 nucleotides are TGTGCCAGCAGGAAATCAGGGGTTAACACCGGGGAGCTGTTTTTT.

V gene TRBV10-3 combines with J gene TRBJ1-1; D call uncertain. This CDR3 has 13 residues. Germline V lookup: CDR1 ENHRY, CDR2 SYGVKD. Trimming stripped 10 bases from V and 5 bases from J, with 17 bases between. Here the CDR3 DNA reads TGTGCCACCGTGGAGGACCCGCGGACTGAAGCTTTCTTT. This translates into CATVEDPRTEAFF.

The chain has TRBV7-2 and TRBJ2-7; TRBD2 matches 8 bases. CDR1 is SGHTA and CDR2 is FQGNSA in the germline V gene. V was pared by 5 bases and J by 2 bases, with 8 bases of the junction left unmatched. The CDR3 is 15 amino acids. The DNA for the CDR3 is TGTGCCAGCAGCCGGACTAGCCGAGGACCCTACGAGCAGTACTTC. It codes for CASSRTSRGPYEQYF.

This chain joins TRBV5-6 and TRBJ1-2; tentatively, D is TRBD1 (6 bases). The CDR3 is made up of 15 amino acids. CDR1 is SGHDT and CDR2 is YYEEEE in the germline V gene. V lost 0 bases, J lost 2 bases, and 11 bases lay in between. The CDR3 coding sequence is TGTGCCAGCAGCTTGGGCAGCAGGGGAAACTATGGCTACACCTTC. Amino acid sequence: CASSLGSRGNYGYTF.

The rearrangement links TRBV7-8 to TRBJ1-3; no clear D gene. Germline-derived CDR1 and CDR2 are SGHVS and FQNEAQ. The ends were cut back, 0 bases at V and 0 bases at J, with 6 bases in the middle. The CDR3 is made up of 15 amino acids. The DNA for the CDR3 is TGTGCCAGCAGCTTAGCCCAAATCTCTGGAAACACCATATATTTT. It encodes CASSLAQISGNTIYF.

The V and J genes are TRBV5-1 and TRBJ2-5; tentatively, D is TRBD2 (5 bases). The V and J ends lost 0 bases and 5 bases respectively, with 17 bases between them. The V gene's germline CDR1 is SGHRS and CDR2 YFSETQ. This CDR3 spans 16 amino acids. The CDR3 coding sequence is TGCGCCAGCAGCTTGGGTGCGGGTGCGGCTCGGGAGACCCAGTACTTC. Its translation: CASSLGAGAARETQYF.

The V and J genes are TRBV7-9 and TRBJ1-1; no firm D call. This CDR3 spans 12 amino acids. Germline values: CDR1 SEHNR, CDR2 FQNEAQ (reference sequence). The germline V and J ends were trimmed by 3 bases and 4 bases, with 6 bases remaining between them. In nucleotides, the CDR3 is TGTGCCAGCAGCTTTTCTAGCACTGAAGCTTTCTTT. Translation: CASSFSSTEAFF.

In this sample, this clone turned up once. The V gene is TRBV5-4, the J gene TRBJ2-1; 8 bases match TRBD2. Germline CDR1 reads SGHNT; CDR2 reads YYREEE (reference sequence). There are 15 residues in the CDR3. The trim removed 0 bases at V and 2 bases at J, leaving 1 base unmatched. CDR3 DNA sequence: TGTGCCAGCAGCTTGGTACTAGCGGCCTACAATGAGCAGTTCTTC. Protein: CASSLVLAAYNEQFF.

CDR3 residues: CASSLGAGASGNTIYF. CDR3 nucleotide sequence: TGTGCCAGCAGCCTGGGTGCTGGGGCCTCTGGAAACACCATATATTTT. The chain has TRBV5-4 and TRBJ1-3; weak D call: TRBD1 (5 bases). This CDR3 has 16 residues. Trimming left V 4 bases short and J 0 bases short, with 14 bases between. Per germline, CDR1 SGHNT and CDR2 YYREEE (reference sequence).